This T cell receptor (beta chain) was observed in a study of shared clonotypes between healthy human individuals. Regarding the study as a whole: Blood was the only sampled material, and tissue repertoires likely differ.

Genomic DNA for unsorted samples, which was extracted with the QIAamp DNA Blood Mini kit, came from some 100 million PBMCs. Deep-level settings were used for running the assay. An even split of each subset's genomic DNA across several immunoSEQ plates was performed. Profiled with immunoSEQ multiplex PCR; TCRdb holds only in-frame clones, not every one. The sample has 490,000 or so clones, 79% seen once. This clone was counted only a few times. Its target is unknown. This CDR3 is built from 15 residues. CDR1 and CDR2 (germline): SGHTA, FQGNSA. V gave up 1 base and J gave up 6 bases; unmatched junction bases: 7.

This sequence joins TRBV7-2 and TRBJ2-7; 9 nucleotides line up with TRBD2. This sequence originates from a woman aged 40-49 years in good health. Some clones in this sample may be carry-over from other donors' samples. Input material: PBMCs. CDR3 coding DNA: TGTGCCAGCAGCTTAGTGGCTAGCGGGACTTCCGAGCAGTACTTC. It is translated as CASSLVASGTSEQYF.